The clone carrying this T cell receptor (beta chain) has just a few counts. The antigen is unknown. All of the isolated RNA was reverse transcribed, so expressed TCRB transcripts were sequenced. Data came from immunoSEQ multiplex PCR; TCRdb stores just in-frame clones and leaves some out. This sample has 200,000 to 250,000 clones, with roughly a tenth found just once. The data originate from a study of beta chain features in type 1 diabetes. Study outcomes and limitations: For patients and controls alike, PCR might favor shorter templates to the same degree. Insertion counts at VDJ junctions were lower in type 1 diabetes patients, who also showed more deletions there.

The V gene lost 8 bases and the J gene lost 1 base, with 8 bases spanning the gap. CDR3 length: 13 amino acids. CDR1 and CDR2 from the germline V gene are MNHGY and SAAAGT. The rearrangement links TRBV6-8 to TRBJ2-2, with D unresolved. The receptor's source is a man between 18 and 29 years old in good health. The material sequenced was central memory CD4+ T cells from blood. CDR3 region: CASRKVNTGELFF. The CDR3 region has the DNA TGTGCCAGCCGGAAGGTGAACACCGGGGAGCTGTTTTTT.